The clone carrying this TCR beta chain was seen only a few times. The data are from a study of cytomegalovirus exposure and HLA in healthy donors. The PCR contained 60 Vbeta and 13 Jbeta primers. This table comes from immunoSEQ multiplex PCR, and its TCRdb copy is limited to in-frame clones, with some not included. The sample records about 100,000 clones, over 75% being singletons. Sample: PBMCs. The sequence came from a man between 45 and 60 years old in good health and CMV-seropositive.

For the CDR3, the DNA is TGTGCCAGCATTTCCCCGGGGTGGGGGGGACCCTACGAGCAGTACTTC. It translates to CASISPGWGGPYEQYF. This chain uses TRBV6-4 with TRBJ2-7; 7 bases line up with TRBD2. V lost 7 bases and J lost 2; bases outside the gene matches: 14. Germline CDR1 reads MRHNA; CDR2 reads SNTAGT. This CDR3 spans 16 amino acids.